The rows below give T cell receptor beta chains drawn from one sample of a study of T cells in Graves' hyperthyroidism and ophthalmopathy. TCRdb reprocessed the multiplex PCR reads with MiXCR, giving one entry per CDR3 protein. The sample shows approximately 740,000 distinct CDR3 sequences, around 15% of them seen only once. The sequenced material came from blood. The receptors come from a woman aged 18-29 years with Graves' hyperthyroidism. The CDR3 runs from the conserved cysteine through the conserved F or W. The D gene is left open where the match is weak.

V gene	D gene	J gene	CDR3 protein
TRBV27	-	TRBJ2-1	CASSLEGTSYNEQFF
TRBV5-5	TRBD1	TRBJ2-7	CASTEKKPGQAVLRISYEQYF
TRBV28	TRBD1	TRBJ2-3	CASSPGQLLGDTQYF
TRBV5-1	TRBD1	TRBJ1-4	CASSSRRQGVNEKLFF
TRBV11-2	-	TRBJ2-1	CASSLPAYSSSYNEQFF
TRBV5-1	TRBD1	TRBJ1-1	CASNLFSTGDMNTEAFF
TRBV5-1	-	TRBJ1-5	CASSFDGRQPQHF
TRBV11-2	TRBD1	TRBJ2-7	CASSLVLLVGGTGEQYF
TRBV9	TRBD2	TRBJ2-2	CASSVGGVGELFF
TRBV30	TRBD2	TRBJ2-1	CAWRPIITGGSYNEQFF
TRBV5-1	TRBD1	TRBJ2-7	CASSPDGQGGGEQYF
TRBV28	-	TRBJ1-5	CASSRGGRQPQHF
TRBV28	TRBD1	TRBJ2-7	CASSFRDRVTYEQYF
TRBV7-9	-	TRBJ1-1	CASSLSPRGGWNTEAFF
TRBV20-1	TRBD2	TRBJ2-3	CSAPPASGGTDTQYF
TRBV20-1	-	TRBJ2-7	CSARVLAMSASEQYF
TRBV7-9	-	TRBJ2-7	CASSPPRGTYEQYF
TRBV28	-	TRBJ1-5	CASSKTGLSNQPQHF
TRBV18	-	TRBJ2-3	CASSPPITDTQYF
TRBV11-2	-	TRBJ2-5	CASSPNRETQYF
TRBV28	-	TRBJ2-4	CASSFVDIQYF
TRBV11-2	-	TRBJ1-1	CASSLRFNTEAFF
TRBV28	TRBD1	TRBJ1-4	CATGQGIFEKLFF
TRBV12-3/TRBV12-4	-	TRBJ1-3	CASSSEDGNTIYF
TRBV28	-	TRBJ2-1	CASTEGGLNNEQFF
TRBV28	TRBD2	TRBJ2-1	CACSFGQGGREAGNEQFF
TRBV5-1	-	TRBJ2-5	CASSLGQGYQETQYF